These T cell receptor beta chains were read from a single sample in a study of CD8 T cells in Susac syndrome. MiXCR, run by TCRdb on the immunoSEQ multiplex PCR reads, gives a single entry per CDR3 protein. The repertoire consists of hundreds of thousands of distinct CDR3 sequences, with roughly 94% occurring once and the leading ten covering approximately 0.075%. The sample taken for sequencing was CD4+ T cells from PBMCs. Receptors were obtained from a human donor with multiple sclerosis. CDR3s include the opening cysteine and the closing phenylalanine or tryptophan. The order of the fields is CDR3 protein, CDR3 DNA, clone size, V gene, J gene, D gene. A D gene is named only where the DNA matches it firmly. Clone sizes are given selectively: once, few, many, or a class where the clone is expanded.

CASSLIAAGSEQYF	TGTGCCAGCAGCCTAATCGCCGCAGGGAGCGAGCAGTACTTC	once	TRBV14	TRBJ2-7	NA
CATCGLIGNEQFF	TGTGCCACCTGCGGCCTGATTGGCAATGAGCAGTTCTTC	NA	TRBV10-3	TRBJ2-1	NA
CSAIVGLRYTF	TGCAGTGCTATAGTGGGGCTCCGCTACACCTTC	NA	TRBV20-1	TRBJ1-2	NA
CASSVETSGHNEQFF	TGTGCCAGCAGCGTAGAAACTAGCGGCCACAATGAGCAGTTCTTC	NA	TRBV9	TRBJ2-1	TRBD2
CASSEAGQETQYF	TGTGCCAGCAGTGAGGCAGGACAAGAGACCCAGTACTTC	NA	TRBV25-1	TRBJ2-5	NA
CASSLANGGTGQYF	TGTGCCAGCAGCTTAGCTAACGGCGGGACAGGGCAGTATTTT	NA	TRBV7-9	TRBJ2-3	TRBD1
CASSRGPGYTEAFF	TGTGCCAGTAGTCGGGGGCCCGGGTACACTGAAGCTTTCTTT	NA	TRBV19	TRBJ1-1	NA
CASSKSAGTYYEQYF	TGTGCCAGCAGCAAAAGCGCCGGGACATATTACGAGCAGTACTTC	NA	TRBV7-2	TRBJ2-7	NA
CSLTKETQYF	TGCAGCTTGACGAAAGAGACCCAGTACTTC	NA	TRBV29-1	TRBJ2-5	NA
CSARSRGEQYF	TGCAGTGCTAGATCACGGGGCGAGCAGTACTTC	NA	TRBV20-1	TRBJ2-7	NA
CSASRKGRETQYF	TGCAGTGCTAGTCGGAAGGGGCGGGAGACCCAGTACTTC	NA	TRBV20-1	TRBJ2-5	NA
CATSDSGTSPFHEQFF	TGTGCCACCAGTGACTCCGGGACTAGCCCCTTCCATGAGCAGTTCTTC	NA	TRBV24-1	TRBJ2-1	TRBD2
CASSLGGGRFNEQFF	TGTGCCAGCAGCTTGGGCGGGGGGAGGTTTAATGAGCAGTTCTTC	NA	TRBV7-2	TRBJ2-1	TRBD2
CASSSRGNIQYF	TGTGCCAGCAGTAGCAGGGGGAACATTCAGTACTTC	NA	TRBV25-1	TRBJ2-4	TRBD1
CASRATGGLGEAFF	TGTGCCAGCAGAGCGACAGGGGGCCTTGGTGAAGCTTTCTTT	NA	TRBV2	TRBJ1-1	TRBD1
CAWSGQPYNEQFF	TGTGCCTGGAGTGGTCAACCCTACAATGAGCAGTTCTTC	NA	TRBV30	TRBJ2-1	NA
CASSLGPILNTGELFF	TGTGCCAGCAGTTTAGGGCCTATTTTGAACACCGGGGAGCTGTTTTTT	NA	TRBV12-3/TRBV12-4	TRBJ2-2	NA
CSVGTRQGDEKLFF	TGCAGCGTAGGTACCCGACAGGGCGATGAAAAACTGTTTTTT	NA	TRBV29-1	TRBJ1-4	TRBD1
CSGRTQETQYF	TGCAGCGGACGGACCCAAGAGACCCAGTACTTC	few	TRBV29-1	TRBJ2-5	NA
CASRGQAANYGYTF	TGTGCCAGCAGAGGACAGGCCGCTAACTATGGCTACACCTTC	NA	TRBV27	TRBJ1-2	TRBD1
CSVGASNTEAFF	TGCAGCGTAGGGGCCTCGAACACTGAAGCTTTCTTT	NA	TRBV29-1	TRBJ1-1	NA
CASSPTGTGKNYGYTF	TGTGCCAGCAGCCCGACCGGGACAGGGAAGAACTATGGCTACACCTTC	NA	TRBV3-1	TRBJ1-2	TRBD1
CASSQDTGGVGYGYTF	TGTGCCAGCAGCCAAGATACGGGGGGAGTCGGCTATGGCTACACCTTC	once	TRBV4-2	TRBJ1-2	NA
CASGKDSYNEQFF	TGTGCCAGCGGGAAGGATTCCTACAATGAGCAGTTCTTC	NA	TRBV7-2	TRBJ2-1	NA
CAWSVIRGETQYF	TGTGCCTGGAGTGTCATCAGGGGAGAGACCCAGTACTTC	NA	TRBV30	TRBJ2-5	NA
CSVDDRNYGYTF	TGCAGCGTCGATGACAGAAACTATGGCTACACCTTC	NA	TRBV29-1	TRBJ1-2	NA
CASSQDWNLRGTGELFF	TGTGCCAGCAGCCAAGATTGGAACCTCCGGGGGACCGGGGAGCTGTTTTTT	NA	TRBV3-1	TRBJ2-2	NA
CASSPRSGAITDTQYF	TGTGCCAGCAGCCCCCGTAGCGGGGCGATCACAGATACGCAGTATTTT	NA	TRBV9	TRBJ2-3	TRBD2
CASSSTTNTGELFF	TGCGCCAGCAGCTCTACAACAAACACCGGGGAGCTGTTTTTT	NA	TRBV5-1	TRBJ2-2	NA
CAASGGLNQPQHF	TGTGCCGCCTCAGGGGGTTTAAATCAGCCCCAGCATTTT	NA	TRBV30	TRBJ1-5	TRBD1
CASSPGHINEQFF	TGTGCCAGCAGCCCCGGACATATCAATGAGCAGTTCTTC	NA	TRBV11-1	TRBJ2-1	NA
CASTSGPPTQETQYF	TGTGCCAGCACATCCGGGCCTCCGACCCAAGAGACCCAGTACTTC	NA	TRBV28	TRBJ2-5	NA
CASHRQWDQPQHF	TGTGCCAGCCATCGACAATGGGATCAGCCCCAGCATTTT	NA	TRBV2	TRBJ1-5	NA
CASSVGQGSGANVLTF	TGTGCCAGCAGCGTAGGACAGGGGTCGGGGGCCAACGTCCTGACTTTC	NA	TRBV9	TRBJ2-6	TRBD1
CASSIDGQGRYEQYF	TGTGCCAGCAGTATAGACGGACAGGGACGCTACGAGCAGTACTTC	once	TRBV12-3/TRBV12-4	TRBJ2-7	TRBD1
CASSQVNSYEQYF	TGTGCCAGCAGCCAAGTGAATTCCTACGAGCAGTACTTC	NA	TRBV14	TRBJ2-7	NA
CAWSVRWAPEDTQYF	TGTGCCTGGAGTGTACGGTGGGCCCCGGAGGATACGCAGTATTTT	NA	TRBV30	TRBJ2-3	NA
CSADRGGDSPLHF	TGCAGTGCCGACAGGGGTGGAGATTCACCCCTCCACTTT	NA	TRBV20-1	TRBJ1-6	TRBD1
CASRHRLGAQQNTEAFF	TGTGCCAGCAGACACCGCTTGGGTGCCCAGCAGAACACTGAAGCTTTCTTT	NA	TRBV6-1	TRBJ1-1	NA